Described below is a single TCR beta chain sequence and its context. Its specificity is unknown. The data were obtained in a study of cytomegalovirus exposure and HLA in healthy donors. Study-wide results and limits: CMV antigen specificity was confirmed in vitro for a few CMV-associated chains. Presence/absence analysis assumed near-uniform sequencing depth across donors. Later findings reportedly placed an Asian-associated ancestry cluster below the approximately 650-donor mean for N-insertions.

The CDR3 consists of 15 residues. Germline CDR1 reads SGHNT; CDR2 reads YENEEA. The V end was cut by 2 bases, the J end by 3 bases, with 14 bases between. The PCR employed 60 Vbeta primers together with 13 Jbeta primers. Data came from immunoSEQ multiplex PCR; TCRdb stores just in-frame clones and leaves some out. The repertoire includes 100,000 or so clones, more than 75% of them detected once, and less than 15% sits in the top ten. The clonotype originates from a middle-aged woman in good health and CMV-seropositive. The chain recombines TRBV11-3 with TRBJ2-7; a possible D gene is TRBD2 (5 bases). Sequenced sample: PBMCs. The CDR3 coding sequence is TGTGCCAGCAGCTTAATTGAGGGCCTGTACTACGAGCAGTACTTC. It is translated as CASSLIEGLYYEQYF.